This T cell receptor (beta chain) derives from a study of cytomegalovirus exposure and HLA in healthy donors. As for the study in general: As an earlier analysis found, 180 million or so T cells yielded approximately 110 million unique TCR beta sequences.

On this clone itself: Its target is unknown.

Use of 60 Vbeta and 13 Jbeta primers characterized the PCR. The table came from immunoSEQ multiplex PCR; TCRdb's copy has only in-frame clones and leaves some out. The sample includes around 200,000 clones, around 86% of them seen just once. The CDR3 has 12 amino acids. Trimming cost V 6 bases and J 2 bases, with 5 bases left between them. Germline V gene data show CDR1 as ENHRY and CDR2 as SYGVKD. Notes on the study in general: Association of a missense DCLRE1C variant with TCR beta V- and J-gene trimming was reported in a later analysis. In a later analysis, HLA-associated TCR beta chains were more clonally expanded than equally common others. A later analysis showed TCR association rates differing by HLA locus, peaking at DRB1 and lowest at HLA-C.

Sequencing used PBMCs. This sequence originates from a woman in her fifties or sixties in good health and CMV-seropositive. The chain recombines TRBV10-3 with TRBJ1-5; D gene unclear. The CDR3 coding sequence is TGTGCCATCAGCGGGGGCAATCAGCCCCAGCATTTT. Amino acid sequence: CAISGGNQPQHF.